The 11 T cell receptor beta chains listed next were all sequenced from one sample in a study of T cell repertoires in ileal Crohn's disease. Using immunoSEQ multiplex PCR, the repertoire was profiled, and TCRdb retains in-frame clones only, with some absent. The table lists 25,000 to 30,000 clones, 80% of them singletons. The sequencing input was ileal tissue. The origin of the receptors is an adult with Crohn's disease.

This CDR3 reads CASSFSLAGGSNEQFF. The CDR3 DNA sequence: TGTGCCAGCAGTTTTTCCCTAGCGGGGGGCAGCAATGAGCAGTTCTTC. The chain uses TRBV7-9 and TRBJ2-1; 11 nucleotides agree with TRBD2. Trimming removed 6 bases from V and 6 bases from J; junction bases left unmatched: 10. This CDR3 comprises 16 residues. CDR1 and CDR2 (germline): SEHNR, FQNEAQ (reference sequence).

V is TRBV6-6 and J is TRBJ2-7; tentative D call: TRBD1 (7 bases). V was pared by 2 bases and J by 12 bases, with 11 bases between. Germline-derived CDR1 and CDR2 are MNHNY and SVGAGI (reference sequence). The CDR3 extends over 11 amino acids. Here the CDR3 DNA reads TGTGCCAGCAGTTACGGAGGGGGCTCGTACTTC. This sequence encodes CASSYGGGSYF.

The rearrangement links TRBV11-2 to TRBJ1-5; 7 bases align to TRBD1. This CDR3 region has 17 residues. The germline V gene has CDR1 SGHAT and CDR2 FQNNGV. V lost 5 bases and J lost 1; bases outside the gene matches: 11. The CDR3 sequence is CASSPATGRSSNQPQHF. CDR3 coding DNA: TGTGCCAGCAGCCCCGCGACAGGGAGGTCCAGCAATCAGCCCCAGCATTTT.

This clone was found once. CDR3 region: CASSILSQPQHF. CDR3 coding DNA: TGTGCCAGTAGTATCCTGAGTCAGCCCCAGCATTTT. This sequence joins TRBV19 and TRBJ1-5, with D uncertain. The CDR3 totals 12 residues. V was pared by 3 bases and J by 6 bases, with 6 bases between. CDR1 is LNHDA and CDR2 is SQIVND in the germline V gene (reference sequence).

The V and J genes are TRBV4-3 and TRBJ2-7, with a possible D match to TRBD1 (6 bases). The germline V gene has CDR1 LGHNA and CDR2 YSLEER. This CDR3 region has 17 residues. Trimming stripped 0 bases from V and 0 bases from J, with 15 bases between. The chain's CDR3 is CASSQESEGTPSYEQYF. The DNA of the CDR3 is TGCGCCAGCAGCCAAGAATCGGAAGGGACACCCTCCTACGAGCAGTACTTC.

The chain couples TRBV25-1 to TRBJ2-1; 8 bases line up with TRBD1. CDR3 length equals 16 residues. Germline V gene sequence: CDR1 MGHDK, CDR2 SYGVNS. With 2 bases clipped from V and 8 bases from J, the junction kept 11 bases outside the gene matches. CDR3 loop: CASSEIGGQGSHEQFF. CDR3 in DNA: TGTGCCAGCAGTGAAATCGGAGGACAGGGTAGCCATGAGCAGTTCTTC. The full variable domain, its missing parts supplied by reference TRBV25-1 and TRBJ2-1, is EADIYQTPRYLVIGTGKKITLECSQTMGHDKMYWYQQDPGMELHLIHYSYGVNSTEKGDLSSESTVSRIRTEHFPLTLESARPSHTSQYLCASSEIGGQGSHEQFFGPGTRLTVL.

The V call is TRBV7-2, the J call TRBJ1-1, with D possibly TRBD1 on 5 matching bases. CDR1 is SGHTA, CDR2 FQGNSA, per germline. This CDR3 is 15 amino acids long. The germline V and J ends were trimmed by 5 bases and 4 bases, with 17 bases remaining between them. CDR3 in amino acids: CASSRMGGSGTEAFF. In DNA, the CDR3 is TGTGCCAGCAGCCGCATGGGGGGGTCGGGCACTGAAGCTTTCTTT.

This chain uses TRBV30 with TRBJ2-2; TRBD2 aligns across 7 bases. With 0 bases clipped from V and 1 base from J, the junction kept 5 bases outside the gene matches. CDR1 GTSNPN and CDR2 SVGIG come from the germline V gene (reference sequence). The CDR3 sequence is 16 residues long. The CDR3 reads CAWSVLSGMNTGELFF. The CDR3 DNA is TGTGCCTGGAGTGTACTCAGCGGGATGAACACCGGGGAGCTGTTTTTT.

The chain recombines TRBV7-3 with TRBJ1-5; the D gene is possibly TRBD1 (6 bases). This CDR3 has 18 residues. Trimming removed 3 bases from V and 0 bases from J, with 18 bases in between. Germline V gene sequence: CDR1 SGHTA, CDR2 FQGTGA. The CDR3 loop is CASSLNRDRTASNQPQHF. As DNA, the CDR3 is TGTGCCAGCAGCTTGAACCGTGACAGGACAGCTAGCAATCAGCCCCAGCATTTT.

The genes are TRBV11-2 and TRBJ1-2; 7 positions agree with TRBD1. Germline trimming cut 7 bases from V and 14 bases from J; bases unmatched to any gene: 19. The CDR3 spans 14 residues. Germline CDR1 SGHAT, CDR2 FQNNGV. The CDR3 region is CASTSGDKPGQSTF. CDR3 DNA: TGTGCCAGCACCTCTGGGGACAAACCGGGACAGTCGACCTTC.

The chain couples TRBV27 to TRBJ2-1, with 8 bases lining up with TRBD2. V was pared by 1 base and J by 3 bases, with 29 bases of the junction left unmatched. The CDR3 length is 24 residues. Per the germline V gene, CDR1 is MNHEY and CDR2 is SMNVEV (reference sequence). The CDR3 nucleotides are TGTGCCAGCAGTTTATTGGGCAGTAGTACTTCTAGAAGCGGGGGAGAGCCCATCTACAATGAGCAGTTCTTC. It is translated as CASSLLGSSTSRSGGEPIYNEQFF.